The table lists the clone carrying this T cell receptor (beta chain) with a few counts. Its antigen is unidentified. Total RNA was isolated from each sample in quantities of at least 5.5 micrograms. The V segment lost 3 bases and the J segment 6 bases; nucleotides outside the gene matches: 7. Germline assignment: CDR1 SGHKS and CDR2 YYEKEE (reference sequence). The CDR3 length is 15 residues. This specimen comes from a study of blood T cells in healthy people across ages. Overall study findings and caveats: Nothing was known about donor CMV status, and this possibly confounded expanded clonotype changes.

Through a sample-barcoded 5' primer and a J-beta primer mix, a second PCR was run for roughly 6 to 11 cycles. TCRdb passed the 5' RACE reads through MiXCR, listing each CDR3 protein once. This repertoire shows some 900,000 distinct CDR3 sequences, more than 25% found once; its top ten account for about 18%. J is TRBJ2-1 and V is TRBV5-5; TRBD2 aligns across 9 bases. The clonotype originates from a woman over 75 in good health. Sequenced: blood. In DNA form, the CDR3 reads TGTGCCAGCAGCTCCACACGGACTAGCGTCAATGAGCAGTTCTTC. Protein: CASSSTRTSVNEQFF.